This T cell receptor beta chain originates from a study of cytomegalovirus exposure and HLA in healthy donors. Study information: Unique TCRs from HLA-typed donors, around 79 million of them, were held in an early data release.

Primers for the PCR totalled 60 Vbeta and 13 Jbeta. In the original analysis: A later analysis tallied about 80 million unique TCR beta chains, about 12 million of them shared. This table comes from immunoSEQ multiplex PCR, and its TCRdb copy is limited to in-frame clones, with some not included. That table is the source of V, J and clone size, and D and trimming were worked out from the DNA. The table lists 100,000 or so clones, approximately 80% of them singletons. There are a few counts of this clone. Its antigen is not identified. Study conclusions and caveats: Analysis was carried out at a later point, and it linked a missense DCLRE1C variant to TCR beta V- and J-gene trimming. With further analysis later on, most CMV-associated TCR beta chains appeared HLA-restricted.

The CDR3 totals 17 residues. Germline V gene data show CDR1 as SGHNT and CDR2 as YYREEE (reference sequence). Trimming cost V 0 bases and J 3 bases, with 17 bases left between them. V and J are TRBV5-4 and TRBJ2-3, with D possibly TRBD1 on 7 matching bases. The sample consisted of PBMCs. The TCR comes from a man in his thirties or forties in good health and CMV-seropositive. CDR3 bases: TGTGCCAGCAGCTTGGGAAACCACAGGGGAGGTACAGATACGCAGTATTTT. Translating gives CASSLGNHRGGTDTQYF.